This record looks at one T cell receptor (beta chain) sequence and its context. Its antigen remains unknown. The protocol was immunoSEQ multiplex PCR, while the TCRdb copy is restricted to in-frame clones and leaves out a portion. The sample contains over 85,000 clones, roughly 80% of which appear only once. The sample comes from a study of radiotherapy plus CTLA-4 blockade in lung cancer. About the research overall: Objective responses were documented in 15% to 20% of patients, with disease control in roughly 30%. Study-level findings and limits: How blood T cell clones changed early, along with interferon-beta, reportedly forecast response best.

Germline CDR1 is SGHRS and CDR2 is YFSETQ. V was trimmed by 4 bases and J by 4 bases, leaving 18 bases between them. This CDR3 contains 16 residues. The sample here was peripheral blood, taken from a patient treated with radiotherapy plus ipilimumab. The chain uses TRBV5-1 and TRBJ2-1; possibly TRBD1 or TRBD2 for D (6 bases each). The clonotype comes from a human donor with non-small cell lung cancer that progressed on radiotherapy plus ipilimumab. The CDR3, as DNA: TGCGCCAGCAGCCTCGTGGGGGGCCGAGGGTACAATGAGCAGTTCTTC. Residues: CASSLVGGRGYNEQFF.